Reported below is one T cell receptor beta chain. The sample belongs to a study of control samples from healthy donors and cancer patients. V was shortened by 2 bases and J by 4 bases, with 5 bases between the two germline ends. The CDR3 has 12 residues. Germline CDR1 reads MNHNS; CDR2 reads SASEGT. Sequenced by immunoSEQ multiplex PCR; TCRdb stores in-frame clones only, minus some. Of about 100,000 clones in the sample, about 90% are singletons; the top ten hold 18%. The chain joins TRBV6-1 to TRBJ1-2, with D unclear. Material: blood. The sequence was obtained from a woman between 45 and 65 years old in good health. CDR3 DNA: TGTGCCAGCAGTGAACGGCTCTATGGCTACACCTTC. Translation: CASSERLYGYTF.